This TCR beta chain was retrieved from a study of T cells in Graves' hyperthyroidism and ophthalmopathy. Between the trimmed V and J ends, which lost 7 bases and 5 bases, there was a span of 17 bases. The V gene's germline CDR1 is MNHEY and CDR2 SVGEGT. The CDR3 is 14 residues long. In the case of this clonotype: The antigen is not known.

The study, taken as a whole, reports: Model predictions of ophthalmopathy came a median 6.5 months before onset. Most thyroid clonotypes that were expanded above 0.001 also turned up in blood.

Amplified TCR beta CDR3 regions derived from RNA transcripts. The study used the HTBI primer set for a first-round RT-PCR of the TCR CDR3. TCRdb independently ran MiXCR on the multiplex PCR reads; one entry per CDR3 protein. The sample carries approximately 520,000 distinct CDR3 sequences, about 24% recorded once. A patient was excluded if there was uncontrolled infection, other autoimmune disease, pregnancy or lactation. The sequence derives from a woman in her twenties or thirties with Graves' ophthalmopathy. The chain has TRBV6-2 or TRBV6-3 and TRBJ2-5; D may correspond to TRBD1 or TRBD2 (5 bases each). The sequencing sample was made of blood. Here the CDR3 DNA reads TGTGCCAGCACCGACCGGGCTGAGGGGGAGACCCAGTACTTC. This sequence encodes CASTDRAEGETQYF.